The 32 T cell receptor beta chains below were found in one sample sequenced in a study of CD8+CD57+ T cells in acquired aplastic anemia. Those patients picked for sequencing had displayed CD8+CD57+ cell expansion on flow cytometry. Template material for TCR beta VDJ and CDR3 profiling consisted of genomic DNA. One entry per CDR3 protein results from TCRdb running MiXCR on the reads. Here the sample spans around 120,000 distinct CDR3 sequences, over 30% being singletons. Sequenced: sorted CD4+, CD8+, or CD8+CD57+ T cells (not recorded which) from PBMCs. The receptors were sampled from a human donor with aplastic anemia.

A single count supports this clonotype. The chain couples TRBV29-1 to TRBJ2-1; 8 nucleotides agree with TRBD2. The V gene end was trimmed by 7 bases and the J gene end by 1 base; junction bases not matched to a gene: 3. Per germline, CDR1 SQVTM and CDR2 ANQGSEA. This CDR3 is built from 13 residues. DNA for the CDR3: TGCAGCGGGGGACTAGAGTCCTACAATGAGCAGTTCTTC. Translation gives CSGGLESYNEQFF.

This clonotype has a count of ten or more. The chain links TRBV20-1 to TRBJ2-2; 10 bases are shared with TRBD2. The CDR3 contains 17 residues. Germline CDR1 DFQATT, CDR2 SNEGSKA (reference sequence). V trimming: 3 bases; J trimming: 1 base; junction bases outside the gene matches: 8. The CDR3 sequence: CSARRAGGFLNTGELFF. As DNA, the CDR3 is TGCAGTGCTAGGAGAGCGGGGGGGTTCCTGAACACCGGGGAGCTGTTTTTT.

At least ten counts were recorded for this clonotype. This rearrangement joins TRBV20-1 to TRBJ2-3; D possibly matches TRBD1 or TRBD2 (6 bases each). The CDR3 has 13 amino acids. Per germline, CDR1 DFQATT and CDR2 SNEGSKA (reference sequence). Trimming removed 4 bases at V and 1 base at J, with 9 bases between. The CDR3 DNA is TGCAGTGCTAAGGAGGGGGGCACAGATACGCAGTATTTT. Residues: CSAKEGGTDTQYF.

There are many counts of this clonotype. V is TRBV19 and J is TRBJ2-2; tentatively, D is TRBD1 (5 bases). Germline loops: CDR1 LNHDA, CDR2 SQIVND (reference sequence). Trimming stripped 8 bases from V and 1 base from J, with 14 bases between. This CDR3 is built from 15 residues. Here the CDR3 DNA reads TGTGCCAGTCGGCCAGGGATTATGAACACCGGGGAGCTGTTTTTT. The encoded protein is CASRPGIMNTGELFF.

The chain couples TRBV19 to TRBJ1-1; no firm D call. CDR3 length: 15 amino acids. Germline CDR1 LNHDA, CDR2 SQIVND (reference sequence). The V end was cut by 0 bases, the J end by 4 bases, with 12 bases between. The CDR3 bases are TGTGCCAGTAGTATAGATCTAGTGGGAGTCACTGAAGCTTTCTTT. Protein: CASSIDLVGVTEAFF.

This clonotype appeared a few times. V usage is TRBV30 and J usage is TRBJ2-6; D perhaps matches TRBD1 (5 bases). This CDR3 region has 16 residues. Looked up from germline, CDR1 is GTSNPN and CDR2 is SVGIG (reference sequence). With 2 bases removed from V and 2 bases from J, the gap between germline ends came to 13 bases. This CDR3 is CAWSRVRGPGANVLTF. Written as DNA, the CDR3 is TGTGCCTGGAGTAGGGTTAGGGGCCCTGGGGCCAACGTCCTGACTTTC.

The chain joins TRBV3-1 to TRBJ2-7; TRBD2 aligns across 9 bases. The CDR3 loop spans 16 amino acids. Germline CDR1 LGHDT, CDR2 YNNKEL (reference sequence). The junction had 14 bases not matched to a gene; V was cut back by 4 bases and J by 7 bases. The DNA of the CDR3 is TGTGCCAGCAGCCCCGGGCAGGGCGGGGGGGCCTTTGAGCAGTACTTC. The encoded protein is CASSPGQGGGAFEQYF.

This clonotype was found many times. This chain joins TRBV5-1 and TRBJ2-3; D not certain. This CDR3 spans 13 amino acids. The V end was cut by 6 bases, the J end by 0 bases, with 8 bases between. The V gene's germline CDR1 is SGHRS and CDR2 YFSETQ. CDR3 bases: TGCGCCAGCACTACGACTAGCACAGATACGCAGTATTTT. It specifies CASTTTSTDTQYF.

This clonotype was seen at least ten times. V usage is TRBV2 and J usage is TRBJ2-3, with 7 bases matching TRBD2. This CDR3 is built from 16 residues. With V trimmed by 2 bases and J by 3 bases, 8 bases remained unmatched. Germline lookup yields CDR1 SNHLY and CDR2 FYNNEI. The CDR3 DNA is TGTGCCAGCAGTGAAAGGCGGGGCGGGGGAACAGATACGCAGTATTTT. Its protein product is CASSERRGGGTDTQYF.

This clonotype was seen repeatedly, ten times or more. The DNA of the CDR3 is TGTGCCAGCAGTTACCTAGACAGCTTCTCTGGAAACACCATATATTTT. Amino acids: CASSYLDSFSGNTIYF. V and J are TRBV6-6 and TRBJ1-3, with D possibly being TRBD1 (5 bases). V was pared by 2 bases and J by 0 bases, with 11 bases between. This CDR3 is built from 16 residues. Germline CDR1 and CDR2: MNHNY and SVGAGI (reference sequence).

This clonotype was recorded at least ten times. The J gene is TRBJ2-7, the V gene TRBV6-1; the D is unclear. CDR3 size: 14 residues. CDR1 MNHNS and CDR2 SASEGT come from the germline V gene. With 5 bases removed from V and 2 bases from J, the gap between germline ends came to 13 bases. For the CDR3, the DNA is TGTGCCAGCAGTCCAACGACATTCCCCTACGAGCAGTACTTC. Residues: CASSPTTFPYEQYF.

This clonotype was counted many times. V gene TRBV4-2 combines with J gene TRBJ1-1; no reliable D call. The CDR3 is made up of 14 amino acids. Trimming stripped 4 bases from V and 1 base from J, with 10 bases between. Germline CDR1 and CDR2: LGHNA and YNFKEQ. The CDR3 DNA is TGTGCCAGCAGCCCTGGGGTGAGGAACACTGAAGCTTTCTTT. Amino acids: CASSPGVRNTEAFF.

In this sample, this clonotype turned up many times. The chain joins TRBV25-1 to TRBJ2-2; possible D gene TRBD1, 7 bases. V shed 5 bases and J shed 2 bases, with 15 bases lying between them. This CDR3 has 16 residues. In germline, CDR1 is MGHDK, CDR2 SYGVNS. DNA of the CDR3: TGTGCCAGCAGTCCGCGGGACAGCTACAACACCGGGGAGCTGTTTTTT. The encoded protein is CASSPRDSYNTGELFF.

This clonotype appeared many times. The chain combines TRBV19 with TRBJ1-5; a weak D match, TRBD1 (6 bases). Germline-derived CDR1 and CDR2 are LNHDA and SQIVND (reference sequence). V lost 5 bases and J lost 2, with 19 bases in between. The CDR3 contains 17 residues. In DNA form, the CDR3 reads TGTGCCAGTAGTGCCCGGGGTAGGGGGGGGGGCAATCAGCCCCAGCATTTT. It codes for CASSARGRGGGNQPQHF. The full variable domain, with the rest looked up from reference TRBV19 and TRBJ1-5, is DGGITQSPKYLFRKEGQNVTLSCEQNLNHDAMYWYRQDPGQGLRLIYYSQIVNDFQKGDIAEGYSVSREKKESFPLTVTSAQKNPTAFYLCASSARGRGGGNQPQHFGDGTRLSIL.

This clonotype showed up just once. The chain is built from TRBV20-1 and TRBJ1-2; 7 positions match TRBD1. The germline V gene encodes CDR1 DFQATT and CDR2 SNEGSKA (reference sequence). V trimming: 3 bases; J trimming: 4 bases; junction bases outside the gene matches: 14. The length of the CDR3 is 16 residues. The CDR3 DNA is TGCAGTGCTAGGCTCCGGGACAGTGCCTCTTTCTATGGCTACACCTTC. Residues: CSARLRDSASFYGYTF.

This clonotype was detected ten times or more. The chain combines TRBV29-1 with TRBJ1-4; unclear D gene. V was pared by 7 bases and J by 3 bases, with 9 bases between. This CDR3 has 12 amino acids. CDR1 is SQVTM, CDR2 ANQGSEA, per germline. The CDR3 DNA reads TGCAGCGCTACCGGGGCTAATGAAAAACTGTTTTTT. Translating it yields CSATGANEKLFF.

There are many counts of this clonotype. The rearrangement joins TRBV4-2 to TRBJ1-2; unclear D gene. Germline-derived CDR1 and CDR2 are LGHNA and YNFKEQ. The CDR3 has 15 residues. Trimming took 0 bases from V and 5 from J, leaving 13 bases between them. The CDR3 bases are TGTGCCAGCAGCCAAGAGCGCGCCGATTTTTATGGCTACACCTTC. This codes for CASSQERADFYGYTF.

As for this clonotype: A read error may produce the germline difference seen at one junction end. CDR3 nucleotides: TGCGCCGGGGGACAGGGGTTCGAGCAGCACTTC. Translation gives CAGGQGFEQHF. This sequence joins TRBV10-2 and TRBJ2-7; TRBD1 aligns across 10 bases. The CDR3 totals 11 residues. Germline CDR1 and CDR2: WSHSY and SAAADI.

In this sample, this clonotype turned up a few times. The chain links TRBV3-1 to TRBJ1-2; no clear D. Germline CDR1 reads LGHDT; CDR2 reads YNNKEL (reference sequence). Trimming shortened V by 2 bases and J by 6 bases, and 16 bases separated the two germline ends. This CDR3 spans 15 amino acids. Here the CDR3 DNA reads TGTGCCAGCAGCCAATTGCTTACGGGATATCATGGCTACACCTTC. Protein: CASSQLLTGYHGYTF.

Turning to this clonotype: A read error is possible here, since a much larger clone lies one base away. The CDR3 spells CASSLDGGGEKPFF. Here the CDR3 DNA reads TGTGCCAGCAGCCTAGATGGGGGTGGAGAAAAACCGTTTTTT. The chain recombines TRBV7-6 with TRBJ1-4, with a possible D match to TRBD1 (5 bases). Germline CDR1 reads SGHVS; CDR2 reads FNYEAQ. The CDR3 has 14 amino acids. Combining the CDR3 with reference TRBV7-6 and TRBJ1-4 gives the whole variable domain GAGVSQSPRYKVTKRGQDVALRCDPISGHVSLYWYRQALGQGPEFLTYFNYEAQQDKSGLPNDRFSAERPEGSISTLTIQRTEQRDSAMYRCASSLDGGGEKPFFGSGTQLSVL.

This clonotype was seen at least ten times. V is TRBV4-1 and J is TRBJ2-3; 7 positions match TRBD1. The trim removed 4 bases at V and 3 bases at J, leaving 7 bases unmatched. Per germline, CDR1 MGHRA and CDR2 YSYEKL. This CDR3 region has 15 residues. Here the CDR3 reads CASSLQGKETDTQYF. As DNA, the CDR3 is TGCGCCAGCAGCCTACAGGGGAAGGAGACAGATACGCAGTATTTT.

This clonotype was recorded at least ten times. This rearrangement joins TRBV6-1 to TRBJ1-2, with 10 bases aligning to TRBD1. Germline loops: CDR1 MNHNS, CDR2 SASEGT. V trimming: 6 bases; J trimming: 6 bases; junction bases outside the gene matches: 4. CDR3 length: 13 amino acids. This CDR3 is CASRRQGADGYTF. Here the CDR3 DNA reads TGTGCCAGCAGGAGACAGGGGGCGGATGGCTACACCTTC.

At least ten counts were recorded for this clonotype. This sequence joins TRBV2 and TRBJ1-1, with D perhaps TRBD1 (6 bases). The germline V gene has CDR1 SNHLY and CDR2 FYNNEI. V lost 3 bases to trimming and J lost 7 bases, with 9 bases between them. This CDR3 has 12 residues. The CDR3 coding sequence is TGTGCCAGCAGTGACAGGGGCCATGAAGCTTTCTTT. Encoded protein: CASSDRGHEAFF.

Worth noting for this clonotype: The junction shows a germline mismatch at one end, possibly a read error. The chain couples TRBV10-3 to TRBJ2-4; 7 bases agree with TRBD2. The CDR3 is 15 amino acids. Germline values: CDR1 ENHRY, CDR2 SYGVKD. CDR3 sequence: CASSFTPGGKNIQYF. The CDR3 region has the DNA TGTGCCAGCAGTTTTACCCCGGGGGGCAAAAACATTCAGTACTTC.

As regards this clonotype: Given a much more abundant clone one base away, this may be a read error. The chain combines TRBV6-2 or TRBV6-3 with TRBJ1-2, with D uncertain. This CDR3 is 13 amino acids long. Looked up from germline, CDR1 is MNHEY and CDR2 is SVGEGT. V shed 6 bases and J shed 5 bases, with 13 bases lying between them. CDR3 bases: TGTGCCAGCAGGCCGGGCAGTCTATATGGCTACACCTTC. It yields the protein CASRPGSLYGYTF.

This clonotype was seen more than once but under ten times. The rearrangement joins TRBV7-2 to TRBJ2-5; 7 nucleotides agree with TRBD2. V lost 7 bases to trimming and J lost 4 bases; unmatched junction nucleotides: 12. CDR1 is SGHTA, CDR2 FQGNSA, per germline. The CDR3 has 15 residues. The CDR3: CASTTFREVGETQYF. CDR3 DNA sequence: TGTGCCAGCACCACGTTCCGGGAGGTGGGAGAGACCCAGTACTTC. Based on the CDR3 plus reference TRBV7-2 and TRBJ2-5, the full variable domain is GAGVSQSPSNKVTEKGKDVELRCDPISGHTALYWYRQSLGQGLEFLIYFQGNSAPDKSGLPSDRFSAERTGGSVSTLTIQRTQQEDSAVYLCASTTFREVGETQYFGPGTRLLVL.

CDR3 sequence (DNA): TGTGCCAGCAGTGAAACCCGGGGGGGGGCGAATGAAAAACTGTTTTTT. This encodes CASSETRGGANEKLFF. The gene calls are TRBV25-1 and TRBJ1-4; a weak D match, TRBD1 (6 bases). This CDR3 region has 16 residues. Trimming shortened V by 2 bases and J by 5 bases, and 15 bases separated the two germline ends. Germline assignment: CDR1 MGHDK and CDR2 SYGVNS.

The sample holds many counts of this clonotype. The chain has TRBV9 and TRBJ2-5; possible D gene TRBD1, 5 bases. V gave up 0 bases and J gave up 1 base, with 7 bases separating them. CDR1 is SGDLS, CDR2 YYNGEE, per germline. The CDR3 totals 14 residues. Here the CDR3 DNA reads TGTGCCAGCAGCGTAGGACAGAGCCAAGAGACCCAGTACTTC. The encoded protein is CASSVGQSQETQYF.

V gene TRBV20-1 combines with J gene TRBJ1-6; the match to TRBD1 covers 10 bases. Trimming at V came to 3 bases and at J to 7 bases, leaving 3 bases not matched to a gene. This CDR3 has 14 residues. Germline loops: CDR1 DFQATT, CDR2 SNEGSKA (reference sequence). The CDR3 is CSARDRGKNSPLHF. CDR3 coding DNA: TGCAGTGCTAGGGACAGGGGGAAGAATTCACCCCTCCACTTT.

The chain combines TRBV12-3 or TRBV12-4 with TRBJ2-3, with TRBD2 matching 12 bases. The CDR3 sequence is 18 residues long. J gave up 1 base and V 2 bases, and 7 bases lay outside the gene matches. CDR3 nucleotide sequence: TGTGCCAGCAGTTTAAGCACCCTAGCGGGGGGGGGCACAGATACGCAGTATTTT. Protein sequence: CASSLSTLAGGGTDTQYF.

This clonotype was observed a few times. The V gene is TRBV6-1, the J gene TRBJ1-1, with no clear D. The CDR3 has 12 amino acids. V was shortened by 4 bases and J by 8 bases, with 11 bases between the two germline ends. Germline-derived CDR1 and CDR2 are MNHNS and SASEGT. The chain's CDR3 is CASSVSGFEAFF. CDR3 sequence (DNA): TGTGCCAGCAGTGTTTCGGGTTTCGAAGCTTTCTTT.

The chain is built from TRBV6-1 and TRBJ2-7, with TRBD1 identical over 7 bases. In germline, CDR1 is MNHNS, CDR2 SASEGT. The CDR3 runs to 16 residues. The ends lost 4 bases at V and 0 bases at J; junction bases unmatched: 9. The CDR3 spells CASSGCRDRASYEQYF. In DNA, the CDR3 is TGTGCCAGCAGTGGGTGCCGGGACAGAGCCTCCTACGAGCAGTACTTC.